The T cell receptor beta chain under discussion was sequenced for a study of CD8+CD57+ T cells in acquired aplastic anemia. Study-level information: Sorted cells (CD4+ and CD8+) yielded DNA amounts that averaged 3.2 ug. Among healthy donors, CD4+ cells averaged about 11 million reads. Study results and limitations: Patients versus controls showed no significant CD8+ Simpson's diversity difference.

Genomic DNA provided the template from which TCR beta VDJ and CDR3 profiles were obtained. TCRdb used MiXCR to reprocess the reads, holding one entry per CDR3 protein. Among some 150,000 distinct CDR3 sequences, 40% to 45% were seen once, and the ten largest hold 7.5% to 9.5%. Germline assignment: CDR1 MNHNS and CDR2 SASEGT. The CDR3 is 13 amino acids. Concerning this clonotype: Its antigen is currently unknown. One end of the junction varies from germline; a read error may be responsible.

The chain is built from TRBV6-1 and TRBJ2-1, with unresolved D. This TCR was recovered from a human donor in good health, serving as a control. The sample was sorted CD4+, CD8+, or CD8+CD57+ T cells (not recorded which) from PBMCs. The CDR3 loop is CATLPVLANGQFF. In DNA form, the CDR3 reads TGTGCCACCCTCCCGGTTCTTGCCAATGGGCAGTTCTTC.